These 11 T cell receptor beta chains were sequenced from one sample in a study of cytomegalovirus exposure and HLA in healthy donors. PCR primers comprised 60 Vbeta and 13 Jbeta primers. Here immunoSEQ multiplex PCR was the method, and the copy in TCRdb shows in-frame clones only, minus some. The repertoire consists of about 190,000 clones, with roughly 79% occurring once and the leading ten covering 1.6%. The specimen was PBMCs. The receptors originated from a woman in her late teens or twenties in good health and CMV-seronegative.

This chain joins TRBV4-1 and TRBJ2-1; TRBD1 is a possible D gene (6 bases). Germline V gene data show CDR1 as MGHRA and CDR2 as YSYEKL. The CDR3 totals 14 residues. Between the trimmed V and J ends, which lost 4 bases and 4 bases, there was a span of 11 bases. CDR3 coding DNA: TGCGCCAGCAGCCCAAGCGGACAGTACAATGAGCAGTTCTTC. Its protein is CASSPSGQYNEQFF.

This chain joins TRBV9 and TRBJ2-6, with 7 bases lining up with TRBD2. The junction had 7 bases not matched to a gene; V was cut back by 4 bases and J by 3 bases. Per germline, CDR1 SGDLS and CDR2 YYNGEE. The CDR3 length is 16 residues. In DNA form, the CDR3 reads TGTGCCAGCAGCACCATGGGAGGGATTGGGGCCAACGTCCTGACTTTC. Its translation: CASSTMGGIGANVLTF.

The gene calls are TRBV5-8 and TRBJ2-1, with TRBD2 matching 8 bases. CDR1 SGHTS and CDR2 YDEGEE come from the germline V gene. This CDR3 spans 15 amino acids. V dropped 4 bases and J dropped 7; count of bases not matched to a gene: 10. The CDR3 DNA reads TGTGCCAGCAGCGAGCGCGGGGGGCACCCAAATGAGCAGTTCTTC. It codes for CASSERGGHPNEQFF.

V is TRBV5-4 and J is TRBJ1-4, with D unclear. CDR3 length equals 15 residues. V lost 4 bases and J lost 2, with 12 bases in between. The germline gives CDR1 SGHNT, CDR2 YYREEE (reference sequence). DNA of the CDR3: TGTGCCAGCAGCCAGGATGGTATGACTAATGAAAAACTGTTTTTT. Residues: CASSQDGMTNEKLFF.

The chain is built from TRBV4-2 and TRBJ2-3; TRBD2 might be the D (6 bases). Germline CDR1 reads LGHNA; CDR2 reads YNFKEQ. CDR3 length: 16 residues. V was trimmed by 4 bases and J by 6 bases, leaving 20 bases between them. The CDR3 spells CASSPRDFLWGDTQYF. The DNA for the CDR3 is TGTGCCAGCAGCCCGAGGGACTTCCTCTGGGGGGATACGCAGTATTTT.

A few counts support this clone. V and J are TRBV19 and TRBJ1-5; maybe TRBD1 (6 bases). Germline CDR1 reads LNHDA; CDR2 reads SQIVND (reference sequence). With 5 bases removed from V and 9 bases from J, the gap between germline ends came to 14 bases. This CDR3 contains 13 residues. The CDR3 region has the DNA TGTGCCAGTAGTGAACAGGGTTATGGGCCCCAGCATTTT. Encoded protein: CASSEQGYGPQHF.

This chain joins TRBV19 and TRBJ1-4, with TRBD1 matching 9 bases. The CDR3 consists of 16 residues. In germline, CDR1 is LNHDA, CDR2 SQIVND (reference sequence). Trimming cost V 1 base and J 7 bases; bases outside gene matches: 7. The CDR3 sequence is CASSIVPGTGTEKLFF. The CDR3 DNA is TGTGCCAGTAGTATAGTCCCCGGGACAGGGACTGAAAAACTGTTTTTT.

This chain uses TRBV10-3 with TRBJ2-7; no clear D. Per germline, CDR1 ENHRY and CDR2 SYGVKD. Trimming pared 3 bases from V and 6 bases from J, leaving 6 bases between. This CDR3 is 11 amino acids long. The CDR3 sequence: CAISDVSEQYF. DNA for the CDR3: TGTGCCATCAGTGACGTCTCCGAGCAGTACTTC.

The genes are TRBV5-1 and TRBJ1-1, with D possibly matching TRBD1 (6 bases). Germline V gene sequence: CDR1 SGHRS, CDR2 YFSETQ. The CDR3 spans 16 residues. V dropped 6 bases and J dropped 3 bases, with 21 bases sitting between them. The CDR3 loop reads CASTAGQSMVDTEAFF. CDR3 sequence (DNA): TGCGCCAGCACTGCAGGACAGTCTATGGTCGACACTGAAGCTTTCTTT. The variable domain in full, completed from reference TRBV5-1 and TRBJ1-1, reads KAGVTQTPRYLIKTRGQQVTLSCSPISGHRSVSWYQQTPGQGLQFLFEYFSETQRNKGNFPGRFSGRQFSNSRSEMNVSTLELGDSALYLCASTAGQSMVDTEAFFGQGTRLTVV.

This clone was detected a few times. The chain employs TRBV6-1 and TRBJ1-6; D gene unclear. CDR3 length: 15 residues. Trimming removed 2 bases at V and 4 bases at J, with 9 bases between. From germline, CDR1 is MNHNS and CDR2 SASEGT. The CDR3 loop reads CASSESVYYNSPLHF. The CDR3 nucleotides are TGTGCCAGCAGTGAATCTGTGTATTATAATTCACCCCTCCACTTT.

This chain uses TRBV30 with TRBJ1-4; D is perhaps TRBD1 (6 bases). V lost 8 bases to trimming and J lost 7 bases, with 20 bases between them. Per germline, CDR1 GTSNPN and CDR2 SVGIG (reference sequence). The CDR3 has 14 residues. Here the CDR3 reads CAQTIPGVTEKLFF. The CDR3 DNA is TGTGCCCAAACCATCCCAGGGGTTACTGAAAAACTGTTTTTT. The full variable domain, completed using reference TRBV30 and TRBJ1-4, is SQTIHQWPATLVQPVGSPLSLECTVEGTSNPNLYWYRQAAGRGLQLLFYSVGIGQISSEVPQNLSASRPQDRQFILSSKKLLLSDSGFYLCAQTIPGVTEKLFFGSGTQLSVL.